These 30 T cell receptor beta chains were all obtained from the same sample, sequenced in a study of cytomegalovirus exposure and HLA in healthy donors. The study ran its PCR with 60 Vbeta and 13 Jbeta primers. The table came from immunoSEQ multiplex PCR; TCRdb's copy has only in-frame clones and leaves some out. The sample holds approximately 220,000 clones; roughly 85% are singletons and the top ten take approximately 1.8%. Material: PBMCs. These receptor sequences come from a male donor in good health and CMV-seronegative.

The V gene is TRBV6-4, the J gene TRBJ1-6, with D perhaps matching TRBD1 (5 bases). Germline assignment: CDR1 MRHNA and CDR2 SNTAGT. The CDR3 totals 12 residues. V lost 2 bases, J lost 13 bases, and 9 bases lay in between. The CDR3 region has the DNA TGTGCCAGCAGTGACCCAGGGCTGCCCCTCCACTTT. Translation gives CASSDPGLPLHF.

This clone showed up many times. The chain joins TRBV10-3 to TRBJ2-7; 8 nucleotides line up with TRBD1. Trimming cost V 6 bases and J 0 bases; bases outside gene matches: 22. The CDR3 covers 20 residues. Germline V gene lookup returns CDR1 ENHRY and CDR2 SYGVKD. CDR3 amino acids: CAIRGAGTGPLRSVSYEQYF. The CDR3 DNA sequence: TGTGCCATCAGGGGTGCCGGGACAGGCCCGCTAAGATCAGTCTCCTACGAGCAGTACTTC.

This chain uses TRBV28 with TRBJ2-7; tentative D call: TRBD2 (7 bases). This CDR3 is 14 amino acids long. Germline CDR1 and CDR2: MDHEN and SYDVKM. The V and J ends lost 2 bases and 6 bases respectively, with 14 bases between them. The CDR3: CASSLGGALAEQYF. The CDR3 nucleotides are TGTGCCAGCAGTTTAGGGGGGGCCCTCGCCGAGCAGTACTTC. Filled out from reference TRBV28 and TRBJ2-7, the complete variable domain reads DVKVTQSSRYLVKRTGEKVFLECVQDMDHENMFWYRQDPGLGLRLIYFSYDVKMKEKGDIPEGYSVSREKKERFSLILESASTNQTSMYLCASSLGGALAEQYFGPGTRLTVT.

In the case of this clone: This CDR3 is also generated by other DNA sequences in the sample. This chain connects TRBV7-9 to TRBJ1-1; D might be TRBD1 (5 bases). There are 14 residues in the CDR3. The ends were cut back, 2 bases at V and 3 bases at J, with 10 bases in the middle. Germline V gives CDR1 SEHNR, CDR2 FQNEAQ (reference sequence). The CDR3, as DNA: TGTGCCAGCAGCTTACGGCAGGGTGACACTGAAGCTTTCTTT. Translated, it gives CASSLRQGDTEAFF. Complete variable domain (other parts from reference TRBV7-9 and TRBJ1-1): DTGVSQNPRHKITKRGQNVTFRCDPISEHNRLYWYRQTLGQGPEFLTYFQNEAQLEKSRLLSDRFSAERPKGSFSTLEIQRTEQGDSAMYLCASSLRQGDTEAFFGQGTRLTVV.

The rearrangement uses TRBV4-3 and TRBJ1-2; the match to TRBD1 covers 8 bases. The CDR3 consists of 15 residues. After removal of 0 bases from V and 4 bases from J, the junction contained 4 bases not matched to a gene. Germline CDR1 LGHNA, CDR2 YSLEER. The CDR3 DNA reads TGCGCCAGCAGCCAAGATTCGGACAGGGTCTATGGCTACACCTTC. Its translation is CASSQDSDRVYGYTF.

This chain joins TRBV7-9 and TRBJ2-4; 10 bases are shared with TRBD2. CDR3 size: 17 residues. Germline V gene sequence: CDR1 SEHNR, CDR2 FQNEAQ (reference sequence). The junction had 9 bases not matched to a gene; V was cut back by 4 bases and J by 3 bases. The chain's CDR3 is CASSSTAGGLVKNIQYF. The CDR3 region has the DNA TGTGCCAGCAGCTCCACAGCGGGGGGGTTAGTCAAAAACATTCAGTACTTC.

This clone was seen once. The CDR3 does not end in the conserved phenylalanine or tryptophan, so this is likely a read error. This chain connects TRBV5-1 to TRBJ2-7; 8 bases agree with TRBD1. Looked up from germline, CDR1 is SGHRS and CDR2 is YFSETQ. J gave up 2 bases and V 2 bases, and 6 bases lay outside the gene matches. The CDR3 has 15 residues. The CDR3 sequence: CASSFRQGATYEQYL. The CDR3 DNA follows: TGCGCCAGCAGCTTCCGGCAGGGGGCCACCTACGAGCAGTACCTC.

This rearrangement joins TRBV27 to TRBJ1-1; 7 positions match TRBD1. CDR3 length equals 13 residues. Losses at the gene ends were 6 bases for V and 8 bases for J; bases not matched to a gene: 9. Per germline, CDR1 MNHEY and CDR2 SMNVEV (reference sequence). This CDR3 is CASRATGQGEAFF. The CDR3, as DNA: TGTGCCAGCAGGGCGACAGGGCAGGGGGAAGCTTTCTTT.

The chain is built from TRBV27 and TRBJ2-7, with TRBD2 matching 8 bases. CDR1 and CDR2 from the germline V gene are MNHEY and SMNVEV (reference sequence). The length of the CDR3 is 15 residues. The V gene end was trimmed by 4 bases and the J gene end by 0 bases; junction bases not matched to a gene: 5. CDR3 DNA: TGTGCCAGCAGTTATAGCGGGGTATCCTCCTACGAGCAGTACTTC. Encoded protein: CASSYSGVSSYEQYF.

The V gene is TRBV2, the J gene TRBJ1-5; 9 nucleotides line up with TRBD1. The CDR3 is 14 residues long. Trimming at V came to 3 bases and at J to 11 bases, leaving 8 bases not matched to a gene. Germline CDR1 and CDR2: SNHLY and FYNNEI. The CDR3 protein is CASSDDRGSPSQHF. In DNA form, the CDR3 reads TGTGCCAGCAGTGATGACAGGGGGTCCCCGTCCCAGCATTTT.

This chain links TRBV28 with TRBJ2-3, with a tentative D call TRBD2 (6 bases). There are 16 residues in the CDR3. From germline, CDR1 is MDHEN and CDR2 SYDVKM. Between the trimmed V and J ends, which lost 2 bases and 0 bases, there was a span of 12 bases. The CDR3 DNA reads TGTGCCAGCAGTTTACTTGGCGGGACTAGCACAGATACGCAGTATTTT. Encoded protein: CASSLLGGTSTDTQYF.

The chain recombines TRBV4-2 with TRBJ2-7, with TRBD2 matching 9 bases. Germline values: CDR1 LGHNA, CDR2 YNFKEQ. The CDR3 is 15 residues long. With 4 bases clipped from V and 0 bases from J, the junction kept 4 bases outside the gene matches. CDR3 loop: CASSPPSGASYEQYF. For the CDR3, the DNA is TGTGCCAGCAGCCCACCTAGCGGGGCCTCCTACGAGCAGTACTTC.

The J gene is TRBJ2-3, the V gene TRBV7-3; D may be TRBD2 (5 bases). This CDR3 is 16 amino acids long. Germline V gene data show CDR1 as SGHTA and CDR2 as FQGTGA. Between the trimmed V and J ends, which lost 1 base and 5 bases, there was a span of 16 bases. This CDR3 is CASSLKTGSAEDTQYF. CDR3 nucleotide sequence: TGTGCCAGCAGCTTAAAAACGGGGTCCGCCGAAGATACGCAGTATTTT.

V usage is TRBV6-6 and J usage is TRBJ1-5; D is undetermined. The germline gives CDR1 MNHNY, CDR2 SVGAGI (reference sequence). Trimming pared 5 bases from V and 5 bases from J, leaving 4 bases between. CDR3 length: 11 amino acids. The CDR3 reads CASSEDQPQHF. The CDR3 region has the DNA TGTGCCAGCAGTGAGGATCAGCCCCAGCATTTT.

This clone was recorded only once. The rearrangement links TRBV28 to TRBJ1-1; 7 bases align to TRBD1. V lost 4 bases to trimming and J lost 11 bases; unmatched junction nucleotides: 4. CDR3 length: 11 residues. Germline values: CDR1 MDHEN, CDR2 SYDVKM. The CDR3 spells CASSYRGYAFF. In nucleotides, the CDR3 is TGTGCCAGCAGTTACAGGGGTTATGCTTTCTTT.

The rearrangement links TRBV27 to TRBJ1-2; D ambiguous. The CDR3 loop spans 12 amino acids. CDR1 and CDR2 (germline): MNHEY, SMNVEV (reference sequence). Trimming pared 2 bases from V and 6 bases from J, leaving 7 bases between. In DNA form, the CDR3 reads TGTGCCAGCAGTTTAAGGAGGGATGGCTACACCTTC. Its protein is CASSLRRDGYTF.

The rearrangement links TRBV7-9 to TRBJ1-5; TRBD1 is a possible D gene (6 bases). From germline, CDR1 is SEHNR and CDR2 FQNEAQ (reference sequence). There are 14 residues in the CDR3. The V end was cut by 4 bases, the J end by 7 bases, with 14 bases between. CDR3 amino acids: CASSSSGAGQPQHF. CDR3 sequence (DNA): TGTGCCAGCAGCTCCTCAGGGGCCGGCCAGCCCCAGCATTTT.

This clone was counted a few times. The genes are TRBV6-5 and TRBJ2-1, with 11 bases aligning to TRBD2. This CDR3 contains 15 residues. Germline assignment: CDR1 MNHEY and CDR2 SVGAGI. V lost 4 bases and J lost 5; bases outside the gene matches: 4. The CDR3 DNA follows: TGTGCCAGCAGTTCCAGACTAGCGGGGCACAATGAGCAGTTCTTC. This gives the protein CASSSRLAGHNEQFF.

The V call is TRBV18, the J call TRBJ1-2; perhaps TRBD1 as D (5 bases). Per the germline V gene, CDR1 is KGHSH and CDR2 is LQKENI. The CDR3 extends over 15 amino acids. With 4 bases removed from V and 4 bases from J, the gap between germline ends came to 16 bases. This CDR3 is CASSRTGGEGYGYTF. In nucleotides, the CDR3 is TGTGCCAGCTCACGGACGGGAGGGGAAGGCTATGGCTACACCTTC.

This clone has just one count. CDR3 sequence reads: CASSLAGPSTDTQYF. CDR3 nucleotides: TGTGCCAGCAGTTTGGCGGGGCCTAGCACAGATACGCAGTATTTT. The chain links TRBV28 to TRBJ2-3; D is perhaps TRBD2 (6 bases). Germline CDR1 MDHEN, CDR2 SYDVKM. Trimming stripped 3 bases from V and 0 bases from J, with 10 bases between. CDR3 length: 15 residues. Full variable domain (missing parts from reference TRBV28 and TRBJ2-3): DVKVTQSSRYLVKRTGEKVFLECVQDMDHENMFWYRQDPGLGLRLIYFSYDVKMKEKGDIPEGYSVSREKKERFSLILESASTNQTSMYLCASSLAGPSTDTQYFGPGTRLTVL.

This clone occurred a few times. The rearrangement uses TRBV5-6 and TRBJ2-1; D is unresolved. CDR1 and CDR2 (germline): SGHDT, YYEEEE. V was clipped by 4 bases and J by 10 bases, with 15 bases between them. The CDR3 has 13 residues. The DNA for the CDR3 is TGTGCCAGCAGCCCCACCCTGCCAGCGGAGCAGTTCTTC. Protein: CASSPTLPAEQFF. Variable domain in full (rest from reference TRBV5-6 and TRBJ2-1): DAGVTQSPTHLIKTRGQQVTLRCSPKSGHDTVSWYQQALGQGPQFIFQYYEEEERQRGNFPDRFSGHQFPNYSSELNVNALLLGDSALYLCASSPTLPAEQFFGPGTRLTVL.

About this clone: An end of the junction does not agree with germline; a read error may underlie this. The chain employs TRBV14 and TRBJ1-1; D not resolved. This CDR3 has 13 residues. The V gene's germline CDR1 is SGHDN and CDR2 FVKESK. CDR3 bases: TGTGCCAGCAGCCCTCTAGCGAGAGGCGGTTCTGTCTTT. This encodes CASSPLARGGSVF.

V usage is TRBV7-3 and J usage is TRBJ2-2; maybe TRBD2 (6 bases). The V end was cut by 6 bases, the J end by 5 bases, with 16 bases between. The CDR3 runs to 15 residues. CDR1 and CDR2 from the germline V gene are SGHTA and FQGTGA. The CDR3 here is CASSSGQAGTGELFF. CDR3 nucleotide sequence: TGTGCCAGCAGTTCGGGGCAGGCGGGGACCGGGGAGCTGTTTTTT.

This chain joins TRBV7-8 and TRBJ2-7; the match to TRBD1 covers 9 bases. The ends lost 5 bases at V and 3 bases at J; junction bases unmatched: 11. Germline loops: CDR1 SGHVS, CDR2 FQNEAQ. The CDR3 consists of 16 residues. The CDR3 loop is CASSPQGARLDYEQYF. CDR3 sequence (DNA): TGTGCCAGCAGCCCACAGGGGGCGAGGTTGGACTACGAGCAGTACTTC.

The gene calls are TRBV19 and TRBJ2-6; 11 nucleotides line up with TRBD1. This CDR3 is built from 16 residues. Germline trimming cut 4 bases from V and 5 bases from J; bases unmatched to any gene: 4. Germline loops: CDR1 LNHDA, CDR2 SQIVND (reference sequence). The CDR3 bases are TGTGCCAGTAGTAGGACAGGGGGCGGGAGGGCCAACGTCCTGACTTTC. This codes for CASSRTGGGRANVLTF.

The chain carries TRBV30 and TRBJ1-1; unclear D gene. The CDR3 covers 14 residues. The V end was cut by 3 bases, the J end by 0 bases, with 11 bases between. Germline loops: CDR1 GTSNPN, CDR2 SVGIG (reference sequence). CDR3 loop: CAWRARDMNTEAFF. DNA for the CDR3: TGTGCCTGGAGAGCCAGAGACATGAACACTGAAGCTTTCTTT.

The chain employs TRBV15 and TRBJ2-5; no clear D. Trimming removed 0 bases from V and 5 bases from J, with 4 bases in between. The V gene's germline CDR1 is LNHNV and CDR2 YYDKDF (reference sequence). The CDR3 runs to 12 residues. The DNA for the CDR3 is TGTGCCACCAGCAGAGACATCGAGACCCAGTACTTC. This encodes CATSRDIETQYF.

The rearrangement uses TRBV19 and TRBJ1-1; D uncertain. The germline V gene encodes CDR1 LNHDA and CDR2 SQIVND (reference sequence). V gave up 2 bases and J gave up 0 bases, with 10 bases separating them. The CDR3 length is 15 residues. In DNA, the CDR3 is TGTGCCAGTAGTATAAAGACAATAATGAACACTGAAGCTTTCTTT. Its protein is CASSIKTIMNTEAFF.

The rearrangement uses TRBV19 and TRBJ1-5, with 10 bases aligning to TRBD1. The CDR3 has 15 residues. Germline V CDR1 and CDR2: LNHDA, SQIVND (reference sequence). V lost 5 bases and J lost 1; bases outside the gene matches: 2. For the CDR3, the DNA is TGTGCCAGTAGTGGGACAGGGGAGAGCAATCAGCCCCAGCATTTT. Encoded protein: CASSGTGESNQPQHF.

The V gene is TRBV11-2, the J gene TRBJ1-2; 8 bases match TRBD1. Germline lookup yields CDR1 SGHAT and CDR2 FQNNGV. V lost 5 bases and J lost 0; bases outside the gene matches: 8. The CDR3 spans 16 residues. The CDR3 DNA reads as TGTGCCAGCAGCCTAAGGGACAGGCCCACTAACTATGGCTACACCTTC. The encoded protein is CASSLRDRPTNYGYTF.